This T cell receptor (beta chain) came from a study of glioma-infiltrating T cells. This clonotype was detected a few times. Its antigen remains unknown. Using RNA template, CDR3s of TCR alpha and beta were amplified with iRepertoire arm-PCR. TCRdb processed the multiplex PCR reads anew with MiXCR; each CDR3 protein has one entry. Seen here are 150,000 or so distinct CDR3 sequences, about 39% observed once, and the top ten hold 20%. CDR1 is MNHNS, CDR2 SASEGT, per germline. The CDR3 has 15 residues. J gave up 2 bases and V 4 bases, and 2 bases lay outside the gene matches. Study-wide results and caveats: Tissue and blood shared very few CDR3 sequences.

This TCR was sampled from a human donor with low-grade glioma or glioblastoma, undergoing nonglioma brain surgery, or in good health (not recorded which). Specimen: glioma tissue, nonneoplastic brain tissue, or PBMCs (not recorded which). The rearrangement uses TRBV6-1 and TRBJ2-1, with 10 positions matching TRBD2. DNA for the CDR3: TGTGCCAGCAGTGCCCTAGCGGGAGCCTACAATGAGCAGTTCTTC. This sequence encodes CASSALAGAYNEQFF.